This T cell receptor (beta chain) was sequenced for a study of shared clonotypes between healthy human individuals. Terminally differentiated effector memory CD45RA+ cells were excluded by CCR7 positive selection of CD45RO-negative cells. About this clone itself: Its target is not known.

This CDR3 comprises 13 residues. After removal of 4 bases from V and 5 bases from J, the junction contained 6 bases not matched to a gene. The germline V gene has CDR1 SGDLS and CDR2 YYNGEE. Original handling: ImmunoSEQ yielded junction-only sequences lacking quality scores, so filtering differed. TCRdb's table, derived via immunoSEQ multiplex PCR, lists solely in-frame clones and lacks some. That table is the source of V, J and clone size, and D and trimming were worked out from the DNA. Of about 2.2 million clones listed, 80% to 95% are singletons. Points from the study as a whole: Exclusively blood specimens were collected; tissue repertoires likely differ.

Sequences were obtained from naive CD8+ T cells from PBMCs. This TCR came from a young man in good health. Some clones in this sample may be carry-over from other donors' samples. V and J are TRBV9 and TRBJ2-7; 7 nucleotides agree with TRBD1. CDR3 nucleotide sequence: TGTGCCAGCAGCCCAGACAGGGACCACGAGCAGTACTTC. Its translation: CASSPDRDHEQYF.